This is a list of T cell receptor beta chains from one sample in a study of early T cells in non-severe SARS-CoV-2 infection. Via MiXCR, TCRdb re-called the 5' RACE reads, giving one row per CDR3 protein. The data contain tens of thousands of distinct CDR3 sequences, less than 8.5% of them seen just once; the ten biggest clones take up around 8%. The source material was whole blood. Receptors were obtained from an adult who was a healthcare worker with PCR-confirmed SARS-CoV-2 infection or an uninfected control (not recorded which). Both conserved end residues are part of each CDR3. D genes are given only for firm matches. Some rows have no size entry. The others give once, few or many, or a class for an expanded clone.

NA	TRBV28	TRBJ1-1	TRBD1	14	CASSPRTGRAEAFF	TGTGCCAGCAGTCCCCGGACAGGGCGGGCTGAAGCTTTCTTT
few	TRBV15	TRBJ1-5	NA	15	CATSSDIGSNQPQHF	TGTGCCACCAGCAGTGACATTGGAAGCAATCAGCCCCAGCATTTT
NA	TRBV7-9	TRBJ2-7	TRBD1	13	CASTHGTAYEQYF	TGTGCCAGCACCCACGGGACAGCCTACGAGCAGTACTTC
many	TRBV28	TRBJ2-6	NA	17	CASSYRGGVLRANVLTF	TGTGCCAGCAGTTACAGGGGAGGTGTTTTACGGGCCAACGTCCTGACTTTC
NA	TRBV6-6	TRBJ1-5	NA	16	CASSFPTRSSNQPQHF	TGTGCCAGCAGTTTCCCTACCCGTTCAAGCAATCAGCCCCAGCATTTT
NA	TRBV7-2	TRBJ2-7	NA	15	CASSLMRPVGYEQYF	TGTGCCAGCAGCCTGATGAGACCCGTCGGTTACGAGCAGTACTTC
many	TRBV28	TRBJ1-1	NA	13	CASSYPGRTEAFF	TGTGCCAGCAGTTACCCAGGGCGGACTGAAGCTTTCTTT
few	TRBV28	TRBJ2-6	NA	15	CASSFSGAGANVLTF	TGTGCCAGCAGTTTTTCAGGGGCTGGGGCCAACGTCCTGACTTTC
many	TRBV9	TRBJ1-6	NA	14	CASSVVRPGSPLHF	TGTGCCAGCAGCGTGGTTAGGCCCGGTTCACCCCTCCACTTT
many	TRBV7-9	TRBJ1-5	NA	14	CASSLHGGNQPQHF	TGTGCCAGCAGCCTACACGGGGGGAACCAGCCCCAGCATTTT
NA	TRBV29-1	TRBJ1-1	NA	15	CSVEPYRVRNTEAFF	TGCAGCGTTGAACCTTACAGGGTTCGCAACACTGAAGCTTTCTTT
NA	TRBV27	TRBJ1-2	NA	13	CASSHGLVYGYTF	TGTGCCAGCAGTCATGGACTAGTCTATGGCTACACCTTC
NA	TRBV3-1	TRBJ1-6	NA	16	CASSQDPGTSGSPLHF	TGTGCCAGCAGCCAAGATCCCGGGACCTCAGGTTCACCCCTCCACTTT
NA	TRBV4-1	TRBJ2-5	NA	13	CASSQGERETQYF	TGCGCCAGCAGCCAGGGGGAGAGGGAGACCCAGTACTTC
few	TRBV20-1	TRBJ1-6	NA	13	CSARYLENSPLHF	TGCAGTGCGAGGTATCTCGAGAATTCACCCCTCCACTTT
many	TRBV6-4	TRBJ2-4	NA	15	CASSDPPLAKNIQYF	TGTGCCAGCAGTGACCCTCCTTTAGCCAAAAACATTCAGTACTTC
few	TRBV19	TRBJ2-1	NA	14	CASSIGSSYNEQFF	TGTGCCAGTAGTATAGGTAGCTCCTACAATGAGCAGTTCTTC
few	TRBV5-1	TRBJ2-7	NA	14	CASSRFRQVDEQYF	TGCGCCAGCAGCCGATTTCGACAGGTCGACGAGCAGTACTTC
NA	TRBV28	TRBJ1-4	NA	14	CASGFFVVGEKLFF	TGTGCCAGCGGGTTCTTCGTAGTTGGTGAAAAACTGTTTTTT
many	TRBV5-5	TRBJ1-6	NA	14	CASSLARHNSPLHF	TGTGCCAGCAGCTTGGCCCGGCACAATTCACCCCTCCACTTT
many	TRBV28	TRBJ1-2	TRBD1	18	CASSPGTGWEEANYGYTF	TGTGCCAGCAGTCCCGGGACAGGGTGGGAGGAAGCTAACTATGGCTACACCTTC
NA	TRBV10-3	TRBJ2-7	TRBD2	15	CAISDNPRGEIEQYF	TGTGCCATCAGTGACAACCCACGGGGGGAAATCGAGCAGTACTTC
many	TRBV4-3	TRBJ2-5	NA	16	CASSQDRRVREETQYF	TGCGCCAGCAGCCAAGATCGGAGGGTCAGGGAAGAGACCCAGTACTTC
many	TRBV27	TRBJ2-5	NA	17	CASSPITGGAFQETQYF	TGTGCCAGCAGTCCCATTACTGGGGGGGCATTCCAAGAGACCCAGTACTTC
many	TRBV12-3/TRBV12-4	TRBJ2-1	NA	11	CASFSRGEQFF	TGTGCCAGCTTTTCAAGGGGTGAGCAGTTCTTC